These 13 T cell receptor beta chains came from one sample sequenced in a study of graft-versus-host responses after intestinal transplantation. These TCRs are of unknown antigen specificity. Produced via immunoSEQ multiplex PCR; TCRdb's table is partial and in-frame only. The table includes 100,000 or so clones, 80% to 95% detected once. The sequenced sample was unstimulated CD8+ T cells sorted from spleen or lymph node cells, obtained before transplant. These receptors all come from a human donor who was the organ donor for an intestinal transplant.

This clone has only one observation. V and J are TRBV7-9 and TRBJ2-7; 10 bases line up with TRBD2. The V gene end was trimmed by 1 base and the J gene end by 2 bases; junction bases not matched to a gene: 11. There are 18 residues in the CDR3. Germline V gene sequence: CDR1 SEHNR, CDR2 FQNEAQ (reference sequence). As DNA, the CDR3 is TGTGCCAGCAGCTTAGATTTTACTAGCGGGAACCCCCCCTACGAGCAGTACTTC. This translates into CASSLDFTSGNPPYEQYF.

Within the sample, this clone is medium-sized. As DNA, the CDR3 is TGCGCCAGCACTTTCAGGGGGCCCGGCACAGATACGCAGTATTTT. Its protein is CASTFRGPGTDTQYF. J is TRBJ2-3 and V is TRBV5-1; 8 bases are shared with TRBD1. J lost 1 base, V lost 6 bases, and 7 bases had no gene match. The CDR3 is made up of 15 amino acids. CDR1 and CDR2 from the germline V gene are SGHRS and YFSETQ.

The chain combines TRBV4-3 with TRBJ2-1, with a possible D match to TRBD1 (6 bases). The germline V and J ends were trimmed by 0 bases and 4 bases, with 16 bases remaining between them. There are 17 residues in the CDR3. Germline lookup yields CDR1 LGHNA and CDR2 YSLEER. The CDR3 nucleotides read TGCGCCAGCAGCCAAGATCCAGGCTGGACAGCTTACAATGAGCAGTTCTTC. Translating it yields CASSQDPGWTAYNEQFF.

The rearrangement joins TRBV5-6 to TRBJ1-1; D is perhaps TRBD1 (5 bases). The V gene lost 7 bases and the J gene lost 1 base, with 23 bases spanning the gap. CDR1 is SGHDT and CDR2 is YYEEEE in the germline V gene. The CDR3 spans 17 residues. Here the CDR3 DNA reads TGTGCCAGCCATTCTCTGGGGTCGGGCGGGGGGAACACTGAAGCTTTCTTT. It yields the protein CASHSLGSGGGNTEAFF.

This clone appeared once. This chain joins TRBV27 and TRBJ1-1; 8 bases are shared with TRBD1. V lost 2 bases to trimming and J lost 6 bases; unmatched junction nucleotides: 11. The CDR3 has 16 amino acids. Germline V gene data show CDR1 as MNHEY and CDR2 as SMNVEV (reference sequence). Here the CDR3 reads CASSLGQGAGKAEAFF. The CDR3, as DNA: TGTGCCAGCAGTTTAGGGCAGGGGGCAGGGAAGGCTGAAGCTTTCTTT.

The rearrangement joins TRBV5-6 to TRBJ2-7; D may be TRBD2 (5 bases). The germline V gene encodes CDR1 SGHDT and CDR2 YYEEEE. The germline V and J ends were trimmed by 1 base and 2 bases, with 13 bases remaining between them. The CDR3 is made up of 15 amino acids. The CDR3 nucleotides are TGTGCCAGCAGCTTGAGGCCTAGCTTAGCCTACGAGCAGTACTTC. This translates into CASSLRPSLAYEQYF.

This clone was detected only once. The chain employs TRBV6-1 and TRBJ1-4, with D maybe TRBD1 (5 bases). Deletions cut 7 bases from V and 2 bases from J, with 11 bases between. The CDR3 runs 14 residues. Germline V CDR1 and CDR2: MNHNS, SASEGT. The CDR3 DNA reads TGTGCCAGCATAGGCCGACAGACTAATGAAAAACTGTTTTTT. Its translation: CASIGRQTNEKLFF.

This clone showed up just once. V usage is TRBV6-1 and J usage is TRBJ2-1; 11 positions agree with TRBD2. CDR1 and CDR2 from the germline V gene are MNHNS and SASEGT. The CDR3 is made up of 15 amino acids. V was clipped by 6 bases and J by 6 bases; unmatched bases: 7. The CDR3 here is CASSPGTSGLNEQFF. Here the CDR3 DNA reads TGTGCCAGCAGCCCCGGGACTAGCGGCCTCAATGAGCAGTTCTTC.

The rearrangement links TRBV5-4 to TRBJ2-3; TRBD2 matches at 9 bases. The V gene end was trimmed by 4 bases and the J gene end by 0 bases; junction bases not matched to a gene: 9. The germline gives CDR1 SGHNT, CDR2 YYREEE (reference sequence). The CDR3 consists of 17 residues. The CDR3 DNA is TGTGCCAGCAGCCCTGGACTAGCGCGTAGAAGCACAGATACGCAGTATTTT. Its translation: CASSPGLARRSTDTQYF.

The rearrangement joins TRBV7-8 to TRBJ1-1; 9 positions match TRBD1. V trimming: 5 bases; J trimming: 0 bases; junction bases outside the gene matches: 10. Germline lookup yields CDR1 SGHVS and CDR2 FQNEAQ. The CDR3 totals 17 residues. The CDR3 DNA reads TGTGCCAGCAGCAGTGAACTGACAGGGGGGATGAACACTGAAGCTTTCTTT. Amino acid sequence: CASSSELTGGMNTEAFF.

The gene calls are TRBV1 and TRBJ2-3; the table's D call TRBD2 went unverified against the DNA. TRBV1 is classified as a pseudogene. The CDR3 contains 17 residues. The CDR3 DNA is TGCACCAGCAGCCAAGGGACTAGCGGGGGGCCTCGAGATACGCAGTATTTT. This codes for CTSSQGTSGGPRDTQYF.

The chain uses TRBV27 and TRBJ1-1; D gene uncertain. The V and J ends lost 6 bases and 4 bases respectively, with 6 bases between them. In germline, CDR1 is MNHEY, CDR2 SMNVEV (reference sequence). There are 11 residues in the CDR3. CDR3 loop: CASRSGTEAFF. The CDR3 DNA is TGTGCCAGCAGGAGTGGCACTGAAGCTTTCTTT.

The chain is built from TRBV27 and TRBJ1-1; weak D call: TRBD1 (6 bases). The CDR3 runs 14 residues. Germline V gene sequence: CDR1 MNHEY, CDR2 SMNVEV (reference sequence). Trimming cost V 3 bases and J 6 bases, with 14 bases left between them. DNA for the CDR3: TGTGCCAGCAGTTTGGCGGGGGGCAGGTCTGAAGCTTTCTTT. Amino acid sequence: CASSLAGGRSEAFF.